Each of the 28 T cell receptor beta chains below was sequenced from the same sample in a study of control samples from healthy donors and cancer patients. Produced via immunoSEQ multiplex PCR; TCRdb's table is partial and in-frame only. Found here are roughly 95,000 clones, roughly 92% of them singletons; the top ten hold around 3%. The sequenced sample was blood. The source of these receptors is a human donor in good health. The donor label of this sample is uncertain.

V gene TRBV5-8 combines with J gene TRBJ2-1, with a tentative D call TRBD1 (6 bases). Trimming removed 0 bases from V and 5 bases from J, with 18 bases in between. The germline V gene has CDR1 SGHTS and CDR2 YDEGEE. The length of the CDR3 is 17 residues. The CDR3 reads CASSLGGTRVPHNEQFF. The CDR3 DNA follows: TGTGCCAGCAGCTTGGGGGGGACAAGGGTTCCTCACAATGAGCAGTTCTTC. Based on the CDR3 plus reference TRBV5-8 and TRBJ2-1, the full variable domain is EAGVTQSPTHLIKTRGQQATLRCSPISGHTSVYWYQQALGLGLQFLLWYDEGEERNRGNFPPRFSGRQFPNYSSELNVNALELEDSALYLCASSLGGTRVPHNEQFFGPGTRLTVL.

The CDR3 loop reads CASSTFLGLAGPGGSYGYTF. As DNA, the CDR3 is TGTGCCAGCAGCACCTTTTTGGGTCTGGCAGGCCCAGGGGGATCCTATGGCTACACCTTC. The chain combines TRBV27 with TRBJ1-2; 7 bases are a match to TRBD1. CDR3 length equals 20 residues. Germline V gives CDR1 MNHEY, CDR2 SMNVEV (reference sequence). Trimming cost V 6 bases and J 4 bases; bases outside gene matches: 26.

The chain couples TRBV24-1 to TRBJ2-3, with 7 bases that match TRBD1. Germline loops: CDR1 KGHDR, CDR2 SFDVKD. This CDR3 is 16 amino acids long. V shed 4 bases and J 3 bases; nucleotides not matched to a gene: 9. CDR3 coding DNA: TGTGCCACCAGTGACACAGGGGCGAGAGGAACAGATACGCAGTATTTT. Translated, it gives CATSDTGARGTDTQYF.

The V gene is TRBV7-6, the J gene TRBJ2-5, with a tentative D call TRBD2 (5 bases). The CDR3 length is 15 residues. Trimming shortened V by 5 bases and J by 2 bases, and 15 bases separated the two germline ends. The germline CDR1 and CDR2 sequences are SGHVS and FNYEAQ. CDR3: CASSPSTGSQETQYF. The CDR3 DNA reads TGTGCCAGCAGCCCATCCACGGGATCTCAAGAGACCCAGTACTTC. Filled out from reference TRBV7-6 and TRBJ2-5, the complete variable domain reads GAGVSQSPRYKVTKRGQDVALRCDPISGHVSLYWYRQALGQGPEFLTYFNYEAQQDKSGLPNDRFSAERPEGSISTLTIQRTEQRDSAMYRCASSPSTGSQETQYFGPGTRLLVL.

This clone was found once. This chain connects TRBV30 to TRBJ1-3, with D unresolved. V shed 8 bases and J shed 3 bases, with 11 bases lying between them. This CDR3 is 12 amino acids long. Germline CDR1 and CDR2: GTSNPN and SVGIG (reference sequence). In DNA form, the CDR3 reads TGTGCCCGCTCGGAGCTTGGAAACACCATATATTTT. It codes for CARSELGNTIYF.

The chain carries TRBV3-1 (or the pseudogene TRBV3-2) and TRBJ1-3, with D possibly being TRBD1 (5 bases). The V end was cut by 0 bases, the J end by 8 bases, with 20 bases between. This CDR3 is built from 17 residues. Per germline, CDR1 LGHDT and CDR2 YNNKEL (reference sequence). CDR3 nucleotides: TGTGCCAGCAGCCAAGATCAGCAGGGCCCGGGGCGAGACACCATATATTTT. Its translation: CASSQDQQGPGRDTIYF.

The gene calls are TRBV7-9 and TRBJ1-3; tentative D call: TRBD1 (6 bases). Per germline, CDR1 SEHNR and CDR2 FQNEAQ (reference sequence). Trimming pared 2 bases from V and 2 bases from J, leaving 13 bases between. This CDR3 region has 16 residues. The CDR3 coding sequence is TGTGCCAGCAGCTTAAACAGTGCAGGGGCTGGAAACACCATATATTTT. Protein product: CASSLNSAGAGNTIYF.

This clone was seen only a few times. The rearrangement joins TRBV6-1 to TRBJ2-7, with unresolved D. The CDR3 extends over 13 amino acids. Trimming shortened V by 2 bases and J by 9 bases, and 14 bases separated the two germline ends. The germline V gene encodes CDR1 MNHNS and CDR2 SASEGT. CDR3 nucleotides: TGTGCCAGCAGTGAATCTTTGGGGAAACGGCAGTACTTC. Translation: CASSESLGKRQYF.

This chain uses TRBV5-1 with TRBJ1-2; D uncertain. Germline-derived CDR1 and CDR2 are SGHRS and YFSETQ. The CDR3 runs to 16 residues. Trimming took 4 bases from V and 1 from J, leaving 17 bases between them. The CDR3 DNA follows: TGCGCCAGCAGCCGCAATGCCCTGTCCAATAACTATGGCTACACCTTC. Translation: CASSRNALSNNYGYTF.

The chain's CDR3 is CAWRNLRPDRRAGNTIYF. CDR3 bases: TGTGCCTGGAGGAACCTCCGCCCTGACAGGCGGGCTGGAAACACCATATATTTT. The chain is built from TRBV30 and TRBJ1-3, with TRBD1 as a possible D gene (6 bases). Germline CDR1 GTSNPN, CDR2 SVGIG (reference sequence). The CDR3 sequence is 18 residues long. Trimming took off 3 bases at V and 2 bases at J, with 23 bases between the two ends. The full variable domain, completed using reference TRBV30 and TRBJ1-3, is SQTIHQWPATLVQPVGSPLSLECTVEGTSNPNLYWYRQAAGRGLQLLFYSVGIGQISSEVPQNLSASRPQDRQFILSSKKLLLSDSGFYLCAWRNLRPDRRAGNTIYFGEGSWLTVV.

The chain is built from TRBV2 and TRBJ1-1; no clear D. This CDR3 comprises 13 residues. The germline V and J ends were trimmed by 4 bases and 4 bases, with 10 bases remaining between them. CDR1 SNHLY and CDR2 FYNNEI come from the germline V gene. The CDR3 spells CASSGGGRTEAFF. The CDR3 DNA sequence: TGTGCCAGCAGTGGGGGTGGACGCACTGAAGCTTTCTTT.

CDR3 sequence: CASSSRGRTEAFF. DNA of the CDR3: TGTGCCAGCAGTTCTAGGGGACGGACTGAAGCTTTCTTT. V usage is TRBV12-3 or TRBV12-4 and J usage is TRBJ1-1, with TRBD1 as a possible D gene (5 bases). The CDR3 runs 13 residues. With 4 bases removed from V and 5 bases from J, the gap between germline ends came to 11 bases.

This clone has just one count. The genes are TRBV11-2 and TRBJ1-2; 8 bases match TRBD1. The ends lost 6 bases at V and 4 bases at J; junction bases unmatched: 10. This CDR3 has 15 amino acids. CDR1 is SGHAT, CDR2 FQNNGV, per germline. The CDR3 bases are TGTGCCAGCAGTTTTGACAGGGGCCCTGGCTATGGCTACACCTTC. Translation gives CASSFDRGPGYGYTF.

The rearrangement joins TRBV12-3 or TRBV12-4 to TRBJ2-7, with 7 bases fitting TRBD1. V was pared by 6 bases and J by 6 bases, with 5 bases of the junction left unmatched. This CDR3 has 12 amino acids. CDR3: CASSGDSREQYF. The CDR3 coding sequence is TGTGCCAGCAGCGGGGACAGCCGCGAGCAGTACTTC.

Turning to this clone: A junction end diverges from the germline sequence, so it may reflect a read error. The CDR3 nucleotides read TGTGCCAGCAGCCCGTGGGAGTCCTTC. Its translation: CASSPWESF. The rearrangement joins TRBV9 to TRBJ1-2; D unresolved. The CDR3 has 9 amino acids. Looked up from germline, CDR1 is SGDLS and CDR2 is YYNGEE.

The rearrangement links TRBV3-1 (or the pseudogene TRBV3-2) to TRBJ1-4; tentative D call: TRBD1 (5 bases). The CDR3 totals 14 residues. The V end lost 5 bases, the J end lost 3 bases, and 10 bases lay between the germline ends. Germline CDR1 and CDR2: LGHDT and YNNKEL (reference sequence). The CDR3 loop is CASSFGTANEKLFF. CDR3 coding DNA: TGTGCCAGCAGCTTCGGGACCGCTAATGAAAAACTGTTTTTT.

The rearrangement uses TRBV5-1 and TRBJ2-1; D is possibly TRBD2 (5 bases). The CDR3 totals 13 residues. Deletions cut 4 bases from V and 4 bases from J, with 9 bases between. CDR1 is SGHRS and CDR2 is YFSETQ in the germline V gene. The CDR3 here is CASSRGGYNEQFF. The CDR3 DNA follows: TGCGCCAGCAGCCGAGGCGGGTACAATGAGCAGTTCTTC.

The chain links TRBV28 to TRBJ1-1, with unresolved D. Germline V lookup: CDR1 MDHEN, CDR2 SYDVKM. This CDR3 has 12 residues. V was pared by 6 bases and J by 5 bases, with 10 bases between. CDR3 residues: CASSGGWTEAFF. The DNA of the CDR3 is TGTGCCAGCAGCGGAGGATGGACTGAAGCTTTCTTT. Based on the CDR3 plus reference TRBV28 and TRBJ1-1, the full variable domain is DVKVTQSSRYLVKRTGEKVFLECVQDMDHENMFWYRQDPGLGLRLIYFSYDVKMKEKGDIPEGYSVSREKKERFSLILESASTNQTSMYLCASSGGWTEAFFGQGTRLTVV.

This chain connects TRBV2 to TRBJ1-5, with a possible D match to TRBD1 (6 bases). Germline CDR1 and CDR2: SNHLY and FYNNEI. Trimming cost V 7 bases and J 2 bases, with 12 bases left between them. The CDR3 is made up of 14 amino acids. The CDR3 reads CASTQGFGNQPQHF. For the CDR3, the DNA is TGTGCCAGCACTCAGGGGTTCGGCAATCAGCCCCAGCATTTT.

The gene calls are TRBV6-2 or TRBV6-3 and TRBJ2-6; 8 nucleotides align to TRBD1. From germline, CDR1 is MNHEY and CDR2 SVGEGT. The CDR3 totals 16 residues. V lost 6 bases and J lost 0; bases outside the gene matches: 4. CDR3 residues: CASSPGTGSGANVLTF. CDR3 DNA sequence: TGTGCCAGCAGCCCCGGGACAGGCTCTGGGGCCAACGTCCTGACTTTC.

The V and J genes are TRBV2 and TRBJ1-4; D call uncertain. V lost 4 bases, J lost 0 bases, and 9 bases lay in between. CDR3 length equals 15 residues. The germline CDR1 and CDR2 sequences are SNHLY and FYNNEI. The CDR3 region has the DNA TGTGCCAGCAGTGGATTAGTTGCAACTAATGAAAAACTGTTTTTT. This sequence encodes CASSGLVATNEKLFF.

This sequence joins TRBV12-3 or TRBV12-4 and TRBJ1-2; D is ambiguous. There are 11 residues in the CDR3. Trimming shortened V by 6 bases and J by 4 bases, and 6 bases separated the two germline ends. CDR3 sequence: CASSPGYGYTF. CDR3 in DNA: TGTGCCAGCAGCCCCGGCTATGGCTACACCTTC.

The chain links TRBV30 to TRBJ1-3; D gene unclear. The CDR3 covers 15 residues. Per germline, CDR1 GTSNPN and CDR2 SVGIG (reference sequence). Trimming shortened V by 4 bases and J by 0 bases, and 13 bases separated the two germline ends. The CDR3 sequence is CAWNNRAFSGNTIYF. CDR3 coding DNA: TGTGCCTGGAACAACCGAGCATTCTCTGGAAACACCATATATTTT.

This chain joins TRBV3-1 (or the pseudogene TRBV3-2) and TRBJ2-7, with 14 bases aligning to TRBD2. V dropped 2 bases and J dropped 3; count of bases not matched to a gene: 3. CDR1 LGHDT and CDR2 YNNKEL come from the germline V gene (reference sequence). This CDR3 spans 16 amino acids. This chain's CDR3 is CASSQLGLAGDYEQYF. The CDR3 nucleotides read TGTGCCAGCAGCCAACTGGGACTAGCGGGGGACTACGAGCAGTACTTC.

This clone was seen only once. The chain uses TRBV11-2 and TRBJ1-5; possibly TRBD1 for D (6 bases). This CDR3 has 15 amino acids. Trimming pared 5 bases from V and 6 bases from J, leaving 17 bases between. The germline V gene has CDR1 SGHAT and CDR2 FQNNGV. This chain's CDR3 is CASSQGYREGQPQHF. In nucleotides, the CDR3 is TGTGCCAGCAGCCAAGGGTACAGGGAGGGTCAGCCCCAGCATTTT. Supplemented by reference TRBV11-2 and TRBJ1-5, the full variable domain reads EAGVAQSPRYKIIEKRQSVAFWCNPISGHATLYWYQQILGQGPKLLIQFQNNGVVDDSQLPKDRFSAERLKGVDSTLKIQPAKLEDSAVYLCASSQGYREGQPQHFGDGTRLSIL.

Of note for this clone: At one end, the junction sequence differs from germline, possibly due to a read error. The J gene is TRBJ1-3, the V gene TRBV6-1; D unresolved. Germline V CDR1 and CDR2: MNHNS, SASEGT. This CDR3 comprises 10 residues. The CDR3 loop reads CASSEYGVDF. CDR3 bases: TGTGCCAGCAGTGAATATGGGGTAGATTTT.

This clone was observed once. Additional DNA sequences in this sample encode the identical CDR3. The chain employs TRBV5-1 and TRBJ2-1, with D maybe TRBD2 (6 bases). V shed 0 bases and J shed 4 bases, with 14 bases lying between them. The germline V gene encodes CDR1 SGHRS and CDR2 YFSETQ. CDR3 length: 16 amino acids. The CDR3 bases are TGCGCCAGCAGCTTGGGGGGGGTAACGGGGTACAATGAGCAGTTCTTC. Translating it yields CASSLGGVTGYNEQFF.

The chain combines TRBV6-5 with TRBJ2-6, with D possibly being TRBD2 (6 bases). Trimming stripped 6 bases from V and 4 bases from J, with 13 bases between. CDR1 is MNHEY, CDR2 SVGAGI, per germline. The CDR3 length is 15 residues. The CDR3: CASRDTSLGANVLTF. In DNA, the CDR3 is TGTGCCAGCAGAGACACTAGCTTAGGGGCCAACGTCCTGACTTTC.